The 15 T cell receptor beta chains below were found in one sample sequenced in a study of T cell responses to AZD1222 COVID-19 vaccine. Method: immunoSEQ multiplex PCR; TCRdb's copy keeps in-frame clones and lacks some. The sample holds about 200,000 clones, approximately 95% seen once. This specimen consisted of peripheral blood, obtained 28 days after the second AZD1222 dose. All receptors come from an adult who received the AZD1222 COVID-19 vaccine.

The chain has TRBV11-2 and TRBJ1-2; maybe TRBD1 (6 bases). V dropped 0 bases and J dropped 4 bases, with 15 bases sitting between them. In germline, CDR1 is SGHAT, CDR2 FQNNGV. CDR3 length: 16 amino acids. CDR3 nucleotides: TGTGCCAGCAGCTTAGATGGGACACCAGCTAGCTATGGCTACACCTTC. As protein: CASSLDGTPASYGYTF.

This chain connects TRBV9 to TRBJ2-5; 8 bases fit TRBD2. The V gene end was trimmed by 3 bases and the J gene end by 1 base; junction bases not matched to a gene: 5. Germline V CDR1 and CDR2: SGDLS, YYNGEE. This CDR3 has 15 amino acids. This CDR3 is CASSGPSGFQETQYF. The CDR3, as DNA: TGTGCCAGCAGCGGACCTAGCGGGTTCCAAGAGACCCAGTACTTC. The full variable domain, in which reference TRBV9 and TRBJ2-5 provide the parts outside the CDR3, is DSGVTQTPKHLITATGQRVTLRCSPRSGDLSVYWYQQSLDQGLQFLIQYYNGEERAKGNILERFSAQQFPDLHSELNLSSLELGDSALYFCASSGPSGFQETQYFGPGTRLLVL.

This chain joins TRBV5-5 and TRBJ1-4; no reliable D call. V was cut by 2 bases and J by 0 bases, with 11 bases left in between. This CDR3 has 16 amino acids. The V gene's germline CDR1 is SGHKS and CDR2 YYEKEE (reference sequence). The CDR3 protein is CASSFGDTATNEKLFF. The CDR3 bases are TGTGCCAGCAGCTTCGGAGACACCGCAACTAATGAAAAACTGTTTTTT.

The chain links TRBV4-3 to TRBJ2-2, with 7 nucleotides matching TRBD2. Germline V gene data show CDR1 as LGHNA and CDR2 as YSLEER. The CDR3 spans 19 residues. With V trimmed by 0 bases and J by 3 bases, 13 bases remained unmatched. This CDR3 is CASSQDWGRAGPYTGELFF. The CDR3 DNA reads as TGCGCCAGCAGCCAAGATTGGGGTCGAGCGGGGCCCTACACCGGGGAGCTGTTTTTT.

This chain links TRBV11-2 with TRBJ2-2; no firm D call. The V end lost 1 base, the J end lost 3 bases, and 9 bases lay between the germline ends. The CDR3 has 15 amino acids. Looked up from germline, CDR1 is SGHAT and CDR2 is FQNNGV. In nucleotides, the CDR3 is TGTGCCAGCAGCTTAGGCCTAGGTCACACCGGGGAGCTGTTTTTT. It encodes CASSLGLGHTGELFF. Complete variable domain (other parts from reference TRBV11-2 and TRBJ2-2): EAGVAQSPRYKIIEKRQSVAFWCNPISGHATLYWYQQILGQGPKLLIQFQNNGVVDDSQLPKDRFSAERLKGVDSTLKIQPAKLEDSAVYLCASSLGLGHTGELFFGEGSRLTVL.

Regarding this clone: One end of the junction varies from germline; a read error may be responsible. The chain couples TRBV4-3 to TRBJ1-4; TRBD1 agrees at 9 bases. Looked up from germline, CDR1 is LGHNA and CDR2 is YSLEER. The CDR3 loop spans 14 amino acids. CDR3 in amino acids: CASSQDKGQGPLYF. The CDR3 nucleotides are TGCGCCAGCAGCCAAGATAAGGGACAGGGCCCCCTCTATTTT.

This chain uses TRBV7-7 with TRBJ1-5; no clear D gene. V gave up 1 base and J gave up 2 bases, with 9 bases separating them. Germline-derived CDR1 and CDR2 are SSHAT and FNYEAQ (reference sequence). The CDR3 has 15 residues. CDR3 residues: CASSLEGGRNQPQHF. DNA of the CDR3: TGTGCCAGCAGCTTAGAGGGAGGACGCAATCAGCCCCAGCATTTT.

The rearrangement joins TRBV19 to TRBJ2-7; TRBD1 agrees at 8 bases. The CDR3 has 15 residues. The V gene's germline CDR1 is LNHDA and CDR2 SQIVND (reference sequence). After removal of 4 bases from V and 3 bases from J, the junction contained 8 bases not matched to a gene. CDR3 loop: CASSTLQGAGYEQYF. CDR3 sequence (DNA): TGTGCCAGTAGTACCCTTCAGGGGGCGGGCTACGAGCAGTACTTC. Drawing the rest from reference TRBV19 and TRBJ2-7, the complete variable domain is DGGITQSPKYLFRKEGQNVTLSCEQNLNHDAMYWYRQDPGQGLRLIYYSQIVNDFQKGDIAEGYSVSREKKESFPLTVTSAQKNPTAFYLCASSTLQGAGYEQYFGPGTRLTVT.

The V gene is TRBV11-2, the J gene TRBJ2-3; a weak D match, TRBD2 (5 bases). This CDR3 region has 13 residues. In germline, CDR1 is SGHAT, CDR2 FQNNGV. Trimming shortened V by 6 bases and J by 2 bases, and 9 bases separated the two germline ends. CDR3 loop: CASRGLHTDTQYF. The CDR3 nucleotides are TGTGCCAGCAGAGGACTCCACACAGATACGCAGTATTTT. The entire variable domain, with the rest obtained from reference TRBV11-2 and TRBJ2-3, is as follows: EAGVAQSPRYKIIEKRQSVAFWCNPISGHATLYWYQQILGQGPKLLIQFQNNGVVDDSQLPKDRFSAERLKGVDSTLKIQPAKLEDSAVYLCASRGLHTDTQYFGPGTRLTVL.

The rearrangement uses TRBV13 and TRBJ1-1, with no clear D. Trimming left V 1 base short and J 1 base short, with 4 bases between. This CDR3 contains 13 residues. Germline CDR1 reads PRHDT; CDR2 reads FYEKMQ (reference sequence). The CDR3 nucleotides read TGTGCCAGCAGCTTAGTCAGGAACACTGAAGCTTTCTTT. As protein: CASSLVRNTEAFF.

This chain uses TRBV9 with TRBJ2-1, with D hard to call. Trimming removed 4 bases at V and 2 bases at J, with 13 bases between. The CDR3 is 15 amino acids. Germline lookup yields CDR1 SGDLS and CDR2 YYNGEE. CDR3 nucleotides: TGTGCCAGCAGCCCCGAGATAGTAGCCTACAATGAGCAGTTCTTC. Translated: CASSPEIVAYNEQFF.

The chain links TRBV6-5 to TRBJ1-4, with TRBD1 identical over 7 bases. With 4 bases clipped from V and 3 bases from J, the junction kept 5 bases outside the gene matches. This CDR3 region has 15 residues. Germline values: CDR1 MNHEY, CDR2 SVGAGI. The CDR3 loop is CASSLGQASNEKLFF. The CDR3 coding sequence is TGTGCCAGCAGTTTAGGACAGGCCTCTAATGAAAAACTGTTTTTT.

CDR3 region: CASAGGEQETQYF. The CDR3 DNA is TGCGCCAGCGCGGGCGGGGAACAAGAGACCCAGTACTTC. The V call is TRBV5-1, the J call TRBJ2-5; D might be TRBD2 (6 bases). V lost 7 bases, J lost 2 bases, and 12 bases lay in between. Germline V lookup: CDR1 SGHRS, CDR2 YFSETQ. CDR3 length equals 13 residues.

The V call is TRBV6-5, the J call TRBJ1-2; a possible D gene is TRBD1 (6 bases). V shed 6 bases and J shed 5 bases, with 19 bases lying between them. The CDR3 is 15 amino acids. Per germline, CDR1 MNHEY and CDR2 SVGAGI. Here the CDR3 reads CASRAPRGGGYGYTF. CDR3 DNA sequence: TGTGCCAGCAGAGCCCCCAGAGGAGGGGGTTATGGCTACACCTTC.

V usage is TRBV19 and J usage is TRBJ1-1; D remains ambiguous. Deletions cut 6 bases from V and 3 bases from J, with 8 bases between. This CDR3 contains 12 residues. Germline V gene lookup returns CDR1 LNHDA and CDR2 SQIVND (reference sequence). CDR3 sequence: CASRYRDTEAFF. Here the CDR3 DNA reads TGTGCCAGTAGGTATAGGGACACTGAAGCTTTCTTT. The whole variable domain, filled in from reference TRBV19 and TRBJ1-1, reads DGGITQSPKYLFRKEGQNVTLSCEQNLNHDAMYWYRQDPGQGLRLIYYSQIVNDFQKGDIAEGYSVSREKKESFPLTVTSAQKNPTAFYLCASRYRDTEAFFGQGTRLTVV.